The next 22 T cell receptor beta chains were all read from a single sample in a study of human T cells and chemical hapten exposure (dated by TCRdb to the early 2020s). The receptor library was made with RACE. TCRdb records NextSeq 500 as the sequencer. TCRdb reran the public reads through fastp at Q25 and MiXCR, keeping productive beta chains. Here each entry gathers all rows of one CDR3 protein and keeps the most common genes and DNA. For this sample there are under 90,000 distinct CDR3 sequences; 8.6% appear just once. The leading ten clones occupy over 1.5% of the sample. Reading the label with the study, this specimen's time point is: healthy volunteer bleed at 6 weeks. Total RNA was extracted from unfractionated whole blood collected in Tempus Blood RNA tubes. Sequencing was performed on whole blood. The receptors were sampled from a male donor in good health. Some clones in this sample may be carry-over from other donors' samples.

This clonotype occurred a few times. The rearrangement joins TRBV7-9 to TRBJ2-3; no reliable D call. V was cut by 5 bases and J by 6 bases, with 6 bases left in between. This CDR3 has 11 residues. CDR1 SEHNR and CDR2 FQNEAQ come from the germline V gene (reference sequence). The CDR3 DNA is TGTGCCAGCAGCCAGAAGGATACGCAGTATTTT. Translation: CASSQKDTQYF.

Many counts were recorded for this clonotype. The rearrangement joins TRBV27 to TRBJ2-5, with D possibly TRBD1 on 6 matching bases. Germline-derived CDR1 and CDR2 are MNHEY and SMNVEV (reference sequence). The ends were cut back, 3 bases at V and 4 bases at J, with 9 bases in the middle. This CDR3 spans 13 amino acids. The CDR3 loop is CASSLQGRETQYF. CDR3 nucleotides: TGTGCCAGCAGTTTGCAGGGGAGAGAGACCCAGTACTTC.

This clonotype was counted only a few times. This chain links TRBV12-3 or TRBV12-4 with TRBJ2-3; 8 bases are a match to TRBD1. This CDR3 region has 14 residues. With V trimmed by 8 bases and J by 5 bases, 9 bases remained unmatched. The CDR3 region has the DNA TGTGCCAGCCGGACAGGGAGTTATGTAGATACGCAGTATTTT. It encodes CASRTGSYVDTQYF.

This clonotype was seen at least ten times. In nucleotides, the CDR3 is TGCAGTGCTGGGGAGGGGGGTACAGATACGCAGTATTTT. This sequence encodes CSAGEGGTDTQYF. The chain joins TRBV20-1 to TRBJ2-3; weak D call: TRBD2 (7 bases). The CDR3 totals 13 residues. Deletions cut 5 bases from V and 3 bases from J, with 12 bases between. The germline V gene encodes CDR1 DFQATT and CDR2 SNEGSKA (reference sequence).

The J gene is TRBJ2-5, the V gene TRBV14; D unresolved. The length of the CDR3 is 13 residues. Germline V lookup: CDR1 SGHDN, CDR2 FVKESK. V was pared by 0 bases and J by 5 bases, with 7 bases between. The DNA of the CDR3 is TGTGCCAGCAGCCAAGATGCTTGGGAGACCCAGTACTTC. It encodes CASSQDAWETQYF.

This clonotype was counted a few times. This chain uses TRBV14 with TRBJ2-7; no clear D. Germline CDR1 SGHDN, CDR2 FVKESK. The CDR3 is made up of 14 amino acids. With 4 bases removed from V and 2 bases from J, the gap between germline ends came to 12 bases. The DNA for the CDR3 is TGTGCCAGCAGCCCCAGTTCCCCCGCCTACGAGCAGTACTTC. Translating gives CASSPSSPAYEQYF.

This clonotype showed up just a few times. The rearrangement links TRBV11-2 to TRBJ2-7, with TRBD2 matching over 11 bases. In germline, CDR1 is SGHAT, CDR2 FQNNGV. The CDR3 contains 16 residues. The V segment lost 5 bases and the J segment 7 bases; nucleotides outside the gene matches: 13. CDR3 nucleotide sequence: TGTGCCAGCAGCCATGGCACTAGCGGGAGATCGGGGGAGCAGTACTTC. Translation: CASSHGTSGRSGEQYF. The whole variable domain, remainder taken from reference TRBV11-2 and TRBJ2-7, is EAGVAQSPRYKIIEKRQSVAFWCNPISGHATLYWYQQILGQGPKLLIQFQNNGVVDDSQLPKDRFSAERLKGVDSTLKIQPAKLEDSAVYLCASSHGTSGRSGEQYFGPGTRLTVT.

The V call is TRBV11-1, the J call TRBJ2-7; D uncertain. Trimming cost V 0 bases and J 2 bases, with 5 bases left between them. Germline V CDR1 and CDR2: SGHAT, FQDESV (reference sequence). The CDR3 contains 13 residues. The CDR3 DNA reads TGTGCCAGCAGCTTAGCTAGAGCCTACGAGCAGTACTTC. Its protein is CASSLARAYEQYF.

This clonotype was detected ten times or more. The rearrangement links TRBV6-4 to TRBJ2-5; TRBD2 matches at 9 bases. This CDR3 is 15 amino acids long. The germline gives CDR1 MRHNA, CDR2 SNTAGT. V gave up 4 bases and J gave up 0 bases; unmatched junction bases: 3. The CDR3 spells CASSAIAGDQETQYF. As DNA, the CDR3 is TGTGCCAGCAGTGCAATAGCGGGAGACCAAGAGACCCAGTACTTC.

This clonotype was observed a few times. CDR3 amino acids: CASSQDRGTDTQYF. The DNA of the CDR3 is TGTGCCAGCAGCCAGGACAGGGGCACAGATACGCAGTATTTT. The chain combines TRBV5-4 with TRBJ2-3; 8 positions agree with TRBD1. CDR3 size: 14 residues. Germline loops: CDR1 SGHNT, CDR2 YYREEE (reference sequence). Unmatched junction bases numbered 2, after V lost 4 bases and J lost 1 base.

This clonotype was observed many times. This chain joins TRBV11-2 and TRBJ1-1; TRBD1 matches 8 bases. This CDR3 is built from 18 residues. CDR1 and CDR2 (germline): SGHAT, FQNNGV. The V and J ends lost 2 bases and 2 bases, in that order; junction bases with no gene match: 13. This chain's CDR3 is CASSLRVGQGNFNTEAFF. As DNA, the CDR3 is TGTGCCAGCAGCTTAAGGGTTGGACAGGGCAACTTCAACACTGAAGCTTTCTTT. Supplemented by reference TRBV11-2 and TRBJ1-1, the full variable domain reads EAGVAQSPRYKIIEKRQSVAFWCNPISGHATLYWYQQILGQGPKLLIQFQNNGVVDDSQLPKDRFSAERLKGVDSTLKIQPAKLEDSAVYLCASSLRVGQGNFNTEAFFGQGTRLTVV.

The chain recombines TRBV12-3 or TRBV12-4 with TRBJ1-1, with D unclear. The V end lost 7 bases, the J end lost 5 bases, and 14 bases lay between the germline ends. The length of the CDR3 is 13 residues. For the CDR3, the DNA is TGTGCCAGCAACCTTTATGAAAAAACTGAAGCTTTCTTT. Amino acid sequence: CASNLYEKTEAFF.

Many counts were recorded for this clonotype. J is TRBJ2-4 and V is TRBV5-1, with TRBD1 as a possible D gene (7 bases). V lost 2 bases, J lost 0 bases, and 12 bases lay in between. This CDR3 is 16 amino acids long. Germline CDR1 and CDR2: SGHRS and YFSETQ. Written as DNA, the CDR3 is TGCGCCAGCAGCTTAAACAGGGGACTAGCCAAAAACATTCAGTACTTC. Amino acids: CASSLNRGLAKNIQYF.

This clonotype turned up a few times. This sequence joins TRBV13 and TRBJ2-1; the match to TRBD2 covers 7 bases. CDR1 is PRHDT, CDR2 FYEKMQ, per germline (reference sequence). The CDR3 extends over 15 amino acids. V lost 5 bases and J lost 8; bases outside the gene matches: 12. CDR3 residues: CASSLRVAGGHEQFF. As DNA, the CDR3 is TGTGCCAGCAGCCTTCGGGTAGCGGGTGGCCATGAGCAGTTCTTC.

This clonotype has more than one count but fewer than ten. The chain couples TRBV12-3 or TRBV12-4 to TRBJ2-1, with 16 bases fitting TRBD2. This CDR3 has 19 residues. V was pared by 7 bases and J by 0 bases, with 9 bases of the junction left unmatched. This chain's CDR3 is CASIPGLAGGGSSYNEQFF. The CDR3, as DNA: TGTGCCAGCATCCCGGGACTAGCGGGGGGGGGGAGCTCCTACAATGAGCAGTTCTTC.

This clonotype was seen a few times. In DNA form, the CDR3 reads TGTGCCAGCAGTTTAGCGGGACAGATGAACACTGAAGCTTTCTTT. Translating gives CASSLAGQMNTEAFF. This chain connects TRBV12-3 or TRBV12-4 to TRBJ1-1, with 7 bases identical to TRBD1. V shed 0 bases, J shed 0 bases, and the junction held 1 base outside the gene matches. The CDR3 runs 15 residues.

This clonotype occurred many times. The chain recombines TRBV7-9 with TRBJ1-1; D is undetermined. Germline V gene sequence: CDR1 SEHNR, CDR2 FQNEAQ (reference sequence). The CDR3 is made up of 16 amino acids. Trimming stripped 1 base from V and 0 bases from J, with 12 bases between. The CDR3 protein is CASSLGAGLVNTEAFF. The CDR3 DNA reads TGTGCCAGCAGCTTAGGCGCGGGTTTGGTGAACACTGAAGCTTTCTTT. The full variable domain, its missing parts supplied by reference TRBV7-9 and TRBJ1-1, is DTGVSQNPRHKITKRGQNVTFRCDPISEHNRLYWYRQTLGQGPEFLTYFQNEAQLEKSRLLSDRFSAERPKGSFSTLEIQRTEQGDSAMYLCASSLGAGLVNTEAFFGQGTRLTVV.

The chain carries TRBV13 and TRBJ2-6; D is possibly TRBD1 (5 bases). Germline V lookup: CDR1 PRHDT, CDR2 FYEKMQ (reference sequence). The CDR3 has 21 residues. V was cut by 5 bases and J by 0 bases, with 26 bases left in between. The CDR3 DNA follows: TGTGCCAGCAGCGGAGACCCCAGACCCTCTCTACAGGACTCTGGGGCCAACGTCCTGACTTTC. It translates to CASSGDPRPSLQDSGANVLTF.

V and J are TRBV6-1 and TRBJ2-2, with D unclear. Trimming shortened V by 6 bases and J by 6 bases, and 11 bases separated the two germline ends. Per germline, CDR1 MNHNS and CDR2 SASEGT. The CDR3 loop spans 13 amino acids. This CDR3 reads CASRTLQPGELFF. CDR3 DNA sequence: TGTGCCAGCAGGACTCTCCAGCCCGGGGAGCTGTTTTTT.

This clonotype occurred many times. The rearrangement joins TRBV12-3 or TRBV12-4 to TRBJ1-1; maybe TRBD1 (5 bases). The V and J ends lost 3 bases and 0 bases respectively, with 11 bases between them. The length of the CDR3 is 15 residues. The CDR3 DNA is TGTGCCAGCAGTTTTTCAGACAGAATGAACACTGAAGCTTTCTTT. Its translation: CASSFSDRMNTEAFF.

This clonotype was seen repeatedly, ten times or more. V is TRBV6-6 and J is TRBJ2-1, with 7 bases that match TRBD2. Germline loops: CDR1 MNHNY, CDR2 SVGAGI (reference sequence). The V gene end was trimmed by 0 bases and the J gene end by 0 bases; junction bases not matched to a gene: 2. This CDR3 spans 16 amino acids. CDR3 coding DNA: TGTGCCAGCAGTTACTCTGGCGGGAGCTCCTACAATGAGCAGTTCTTC. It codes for CASSYSGGSSYNEQFF.

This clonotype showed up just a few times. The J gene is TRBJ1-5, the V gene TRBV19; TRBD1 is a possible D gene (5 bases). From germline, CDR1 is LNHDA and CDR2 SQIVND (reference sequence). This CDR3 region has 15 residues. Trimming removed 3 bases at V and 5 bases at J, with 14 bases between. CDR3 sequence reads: CASSIDNRMDQPQHF. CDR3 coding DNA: TGTGCCAGTAGTATTGACAACAGGATGGATCAGCCCCAGCATTTT.